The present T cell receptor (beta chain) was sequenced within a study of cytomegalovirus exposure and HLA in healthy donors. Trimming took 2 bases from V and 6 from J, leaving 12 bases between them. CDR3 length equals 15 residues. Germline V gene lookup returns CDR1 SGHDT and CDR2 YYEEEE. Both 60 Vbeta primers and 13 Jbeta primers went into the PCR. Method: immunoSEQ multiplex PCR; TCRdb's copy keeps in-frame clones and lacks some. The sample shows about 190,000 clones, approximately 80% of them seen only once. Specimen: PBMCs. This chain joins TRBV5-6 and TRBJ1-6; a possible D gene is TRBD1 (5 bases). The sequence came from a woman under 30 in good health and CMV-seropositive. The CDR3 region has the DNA TGTGCCAGCAGCTTATATGGGGGGGGTAATTCACCCCTCCACTTT. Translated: CASSLYGGGNSPLHF.